This TCR beta chain was captured by sequencing in a study of blood T cell repertoires in COVID-19. Turning to the study itself: Samples of COVID-19 (acute and convalescent) were obtained from the United States, Italy and Spain. PBMCs, B-cell-depleted T cells, or T cells were the source of the cDNA or gDNA that made up the material.

The repertoire was sequenced with immunoSEQ multiplex PCR; TCRdb's copy has only in-frame clones and lacks some. The profile shows more than 250,000 clones, about 90% of them singletons. Seattle participants joined during active infection and were tracked over time. This CDR3 comprises 14 residues. V trimming: 3 bases; J trimming: 4 bases; junction bases outside the gene matches: 3. Germline CDR1 and CDR2: LNHDA and SQIVND (reference sequence). Sequencing used peripheral blood. This receptor was taken from a woman aged 45-65 years with COVID-19, enrolled during active disease. V gene TRBV19 combines with J gene TRBJ1-3; 7 bases fit TRBD1. CDR3 region: CASSISTGGNTIYF. CDR3 bases: TGTGCCAGTAGTATTTCGACAGGGGGAAACACCATATATTTT.